This T cell receptor beta chain comes out of a study of blood T cell repertoires in COVID-19. Background on the study: Samples taken during acute and convalescent COVID-19 were collected in the United States, Italy and Spain. PBMCs, B-cell-depleted T cells, or T cells were the source of the cDNA or gDNA that made up the material.

Original processing methods: Reference gene primer amplification gave estimated nucleated cell counts. Sequencing was performed with immunoSEQ multiplex PCR; in TCRdb, only in-frame clones are kept and a portion is missing. V, J and clone size reflect that table, while D and trimming were determined from the DNA. This table has around 150,000 clones, 84% appearing once. Followed over time, Seattle patients had been enrolled while infection was active. Germline loops: CDR1 MNHEY, CDR2 SMNVEV (reference sequence). CDR3 size: 16 residues. V was clipped by 6 bases and J by 5 bases, with 20 bases between them.

The rearrangement links TRBV27 to TRBJ2-1, with D possibly being TRBD1 (6 bases). The sequence came from a man aged 25-45 years with COVID-19, enrolled during active disease. The sequenced sample was peripheral blood. The CDR3 nucleotides are TGTGCCAGCAGCCCTTCCCGATGGGGGCGTGACAATGAGCAGTTCTTC. Translated, it gives CASSPSRWGRDNEQFF.